These T cell receptor beta chains were read from a single sample in a study of T cell clones after liver transplantation. Clones were sequenced by immunoSEQ multiplex PCR, and TCRdb holds only the in-frame ones, with some missing. The table shows tens of thousands of clones, with over 60% occurring only once. Sample: CD4+ T cells from blood, taken at the 22-month timepoint. Source of these receptors: a human patient who received a liver transplant. Some T cells may arise from the graft donor. Each CDR3 is given with its conserved first and last residue. D genes are given only for firm matches. The size of a clone is reported for some rows only, either as once, few or many, or as a class for expanded clones.

D	size	V	J	DNA	CDR3
TRBD1	.	TRBV18	TRBJ2-5	TGTGCCAGCTCACCGAGACAGGGGGAGACCCAGTACTTC	CASSPRQGETQYF
.	once	TRBV19	TRBJ1-5	TGTGCCAGTAGTACGGGGCAGCTTAATCAGCCCCAGCATTTT	CASSTGQLNQPQHF
TRBD2	.	TRBV13	TRBJ2-1	TGTGCCAGTAAGGCGGGGGTCTCCGGGTACAATGAGCAGTTCTTC	CASKAGVSGYNEQFF
.	.	TRBV28	TRBJ1-4	TGTGCCAGCAGTCTCCGGGCCGAAAAACTGTTTTTT	CASSLRAEKLFF
.	medium-sized	TRBV7-9	TRBJ1-6	TGTGCCAGCAGCTTAGGAGGCAGTGGGTCACCCCTCCACTTT	CASSLGGSGSPLHF
.	.	TRBV7-8	TRBJ1-1	TGTGCCAGCAGCCCGAGGTCTGAGAGGGGCACTGAAGCTTTCTTT	CASSPRSERGTEAFF
TRBD1	.	TRBV7-7	TRBJ1-3	TGTGCCAGCAGCCCCTACCCCGGGACAGGGACTGGAAACACCATATATTTT	CASSPYPGTGTGNTIYF
.	few	TRBV11-3	TRBJ2-1	TGTGCCAGCAGCTTGGGGACTGCCTACAATGAGCAGTTCTTC	CASSLGTAYNEQFF
.	.	TRBV2	TRBJ1-2	TGTGCCAGCAGTGTGGGGGAGAGAAACGGCTACACCTTC	CASSVGERNGYTF
TRBD1	.	TRBV2	TRBJ2-5	TGTGCCAGCAGCACTCGGACAGGGGCGACCCAGTACTTC	CASSTRTGATQYF
TRBD1	.	TRBV28	TRBJ2-7	TGTGCCAGCAGAAGAAGTGGACAGGTGTACTACGAGCAGTACTTC	CASRRSGQVYYEQYF
TRBD1	.	TRBV6-5	TRBJ1-3	TGTGCCAGCAGTTACCGTACAGGGGCTGGAAACACCATATATTTT	CASSYRTGAGNTIYF
.	.	TRBV10-3	TRBJ1-5	TGTGCCATCAGTGAGCTGGGCGGGTTCGATCAGCCCCAGCATTTT	CAISELGGFDQPQHF
.	.	TRBV11-3	TRBJ1-6	TGTGCCAGCAGCTTAGAATCTGGGGCGGATTCACCCCTCCACTTT	CASSLESGADSPLHF
.	.	TRBV5-6	TRBJ2-2	TGTGCCAGCTTGCTTACAGGATCCGGGGAGCTGTTTTTT	CASLLTGSGELFF
TRBD1	.	TRBV6-1	TRBJ2-2	TGTGCCAGCAGTACCCAGACAGGGCCCGGGGAGCTGTTTTTT	CASSTQTGPGELFF
.	.	TRBV7-9	TRBJ1-2	TGTGCCAGCAGCTCGTCAAGAGTCTATGGCTACACCTTC	CASSSSRVYGYTF
.	once	TRBV25-1	TRBJ2-7	TGTGCCAGCAGTGGGACCTACGAGCAGTACTTC	CASSGTYEQYF
.	.	TRBV29-1	TRBJ1-1	TGCAGCGTCCGGTACTCGACGAACACTGAAGCTTTCTTT	CSVRYSTNTEAFF
.	.	TRBV19	TRBJ2-1	TGTGCCAGTAGGGGGGGTCCTTACAATGAGCAGTTCTTC	CASRGGPYNEQFF
TRBD1	.	TRBV5-1	TRBJ2-7	TGCGCCAGCAGCGCTGGGGGGACAGGGGGAAACGAGCAGTACTTC	CASSAGGTGGNEQYF
TRBD1	.	TRBV2	TRBJ1-5	TGTGCCAGCGGGACAGAGGGGAGCAATCAGCCCCAGCATTTT	CASGTEGSNQPQHF
TRBD2	.	TRBV7-9	TRBJ2-5	TGTGCCAGCAGCTTAACTAGCGGGGTGCTTATACAAGAGACCCAGTACTTC	CASSLTSGVLIQETQYF